Following are 17 T cell receptor beta chains from one sample sequenced in a study of beta chain features in type 1 diabetes. Study-wide results and caveats: All four CD4+ subsets from Type 1 diabetes patients carried moderately but significantly shorter TCRB CDR3s.

The investigators reverse transcribed all of the isolated RNA, so they sequenced expressed TCRB transcripts. Here immunoSEQ multiplex PCR was the method, and the copy in TCRdb shows in-frame clones only, minus some. Altogether over 20,000 clones are present, roughly half being singletons, with the ten largest covering approximately 0.3%. These receptors are not linked to any known antigen. Sequencing was carried out using stem cell memory CD4+ T cells from blood. The origin of the receptors is a man aged 30 to 39 with type 1 diabetes.

This chain joins TRBV4-1 and TRBJ2-2, with TRBD2 identical over 7 bases. CDR3 length: 14 residues. V shed 8 bases and J 2 bases; nucleotides not matched to a gene: 5. From germline, CDR1 is MGHRA and CDR2 YSYEKL. For the CDR3, the DNA is TGCGCCAGCGGGTTAGCGGGCAACACCGGGGAGCTGTTTTTT. This encodes CASGLAGNTGELFF.

The chain has TRBV4-1 and TRBJ1-6, with D perhaps matching TRBD1 (5 bases). The CDR3 runs to 15 residues. Germline CDR1 reads MGHRA; CDR2 reads YSYEKL. V dropped 0 bases and J dropped 12 bases, with 15 bases sitting between them. The CDR3 bases are TGCGCCAGCAGCCAAGAGTGGGGCAGGGAAGGACCCCTCCACTTT. This translates into CASSQEWGREGPLHF.

The chain links TRBV14 to TRBJ2-1, with a possible D match to TRBD1 (6 bases). Looked up from germline, CDR1 is SGHDN and CDR2 is FVKESK. The CDR3 consists of 15 residues. Trimming shortened V by 4 bases and J by 4 bases, and 14 bases separated the two germline ends. The CDR3 here is CASSLGQLTYNEQFF. The CDR3 DNA is TGTGCCAGCAGCCTCGGACAGCTGACATACAATGAGCAGTTCTTC.

The chain couples TRBV5-1 to TRBJ1-3, with D possibly TRBD1 on 6 matching bases. Germline V gene lookup returns CDR1 SGHRS and CDR2 YFSETQ. This CDR3 has 15 amino acids. V gave up 1 base and J gave up 4 bases, with 12 bases separating them. The CDR3 protein is CASSLSGVRGNTIYF. In DNA, the CDR3 is TGCGCCAGCAGCTTGTCAGGGGTTCGGGGAAACACCATATATTTT.

This chain uses TRBV9 with TRBJ2-2; 10 bases align to TRBD2. The V gene end was trimmed by 2 bases and the J gene end by 10 bases; junction bases not matched to a gene: 8. The CDR3 runs to 15 residues. CDR1 SGDLS and CDR2 YYNGEE come from the germline V gene. CDR3 sequence (DNA): TGTGCCAGCAGCGTTACTAGCGGGACGGGGGAGGAGCTGTTTTTT. Encoded protein: CASSVTSGTGEELFF.

V and J are TRBV5-1 and TRBJ1-2; D possibly corresponds to TRBD1 (6 bases). The V and J ends lost 2 bases and 10 bases respectively, with 15 bases between them. The V gene's germline CDR1 is SGHRS and CDR2 YFSETQ. The CDR3 length is 13 residues. CDR3 nucleotides: TGCGCCAGCAGCTTTGCTACAGGGAACCTCTACACCTTC. Residues: CASSFATGNLYTF.

The chain is built from TRBV9 and TRBJ2-7, with TRBD2 identical over 10 bases. The CDR3 spans 14 residues. Trimming removed 4 bases from V and 9 bases from J; junction bases left unmatched: 10. Germline CDR1 reads SGDLS; CDR2 reads YYNGEE. The CDR3, as DNA: TGTGCCAGCAGCCGGGGACTAGCGACCGCTGGGCAGTACTTC. Translation gives CASSRGLATAGQYF.

The chain carries TRBV30 and TRBJ1-4, with TRBD1 matching 7 bases. V was clipped by 4 bases and J by 3 bases; unmatched bases: 2. The CDR3 consists of 13 residues. Looked up from germline, CDR1 is GTSNPN and CDR2 is SVGIG (reference sequence). The CDR3 sequence: CAWKQGANEKLFF. CDR3 sequence (DNA): TGTGCCTGGAAGCAGGGGGCTAATGAAAAACTGTTTTTT.

The CDR3 DNA reads as TGTGCCAGCAGCCGGACAGGGAGCTCCTACGAGCAGTACTTC. Its translation: CASSRTGSSYEQYF. The genes are TRBV5-4 and TRBJ2-7; TRBD1 matches at 8 bases. Trimming removed 4 bases from V and 0 bases from J; junction bases left unmatched: 3. Germline V gene sequence: CDR1 SGHNT, CDR2 YYREEE (reference sequence). The CDR3 loop spans 14 amino acids.

The gene calls are TRBV28 and TRBJ1-3; 9 bases align to TRBD1. The CDR3 has 14 residues. V was clipped by 6 bases and J by 4 bases; unmatched bases: 4. Germline lookup yields CDR1 MDHEN and CDR2 SYDVKM. The CDR3 nucleotides are TGTGCCAGCAGGTCGGGACAGGGAGGAAACACCATATATTTT. It is translated as CASRSGQGGNTIYF. The whole variable domain, remainder taken from reference TRBV28 and TRBJ1-3, is DVKVTQSSRYLVKRTGEKVFLECVQDMDHENMFWYRQDPGLGLRLIYFSYDVKMKEKGDIPEGYSVSREKKERFSLILESASTNQTSMYLCASRSGQGGNTIYFGEGSWLTVV.

The rearrangement joins TRBV4-1 to TRBJ2-3, with a weak D call TRBD1 (7 bases). CDR3 length equals 17 residues. Trimming left V 0 bases short and J 1 base short, with 14 bases between. From germline, CDR1 is MGHRA and CDR2 YSYEKL. Written as DNA, the CDR3 is TGCGCCAGCAGCCAAGATCTCGGGGGACAGCGCACAGATACGCAGTATTTT. It translates to CASSQDLGGQRTDTQYF.

The CDR3 sequence: CASSPSKWILTGHSGNTIYF. The CDR3 DNA follows: TGTGCCAGCTCACCAAGTAAGTGGATCTTGACAGGACACTCTGGAAACACCATATATTTT. The chain uses TRBV18 and TRBJ1-3, with D possibly matching TRBD1 (6 bases). Trimming left V 2 bases short and J 0 bases short, with 23 bases between. This CDR3 has 20 amino acids. The germline gives CDR1 KGHSH, CDR2 LQKENI.

This clone was observed a handful of times. The V call is TRBV5-1, the J call TRBJ1-6; D is perhaps TRBD1 (6 bases). The germline V and J ends were trimmed by 3 bases and 10 bases, with 14 bases remaining between them. Germline loops: CDR1 SGHRS, CDR2 YFSETQ. The CDR3 is made up of 14 amino acids. In DNA, the CDR3 is TGCGCCAGCAGCTCAGGGGATTTTGAATCACCCCTCCACTTT. Encoded protein: CASSSGDFESPLHF.

The V gene is TRBV9, the J gene TRBJ2-7; no firm D call. Germline lookup yields CDR1 SGDLS and CDR2 YYNGEE. V was cut by 0 bases and J by 0 bases, with 10 bases left in between. This CDR3 spans 15 amino acids. This chain's CDR3 is CASSVAAQSSYEQYF. CDR3 coding DNA: TGTGCCAGCAGCGTAGCTGCACAGAGCTCCTACGAGCAGTACTTC.

The CDR3 is CSVTGTSGVHNEQFF. In DNA form, the CDR3 reads TGCAGCGTTACCGGGACTAGCGGGGTCCACAATGAGCAGTTCTTC. V usage is TRBV29-1 and J usage is TRBJ2-1; 13 bases are a match to TRBD2. Germline V lookup: CDR1 SQVTM, CDR2 ANQGSEA. J gave up 5 bases and V 5 bases, and 6 bases lay outside the gene matches. The CDR3 length is 15 residues.

A word on this clone: One end of the junction fails to match germline, which may point to a read error. The chain carries TRBV2 and TRBJ2-7; D is unclear. The CDR3 covers 15 residues. Germline V gene data show CDR1 as SNHLY and CDR2 as FYNNEI. The CDR3 reads CASSERVLKSSEQYF. In DNA form, the CDR3 reads TGTGCCAGCAGTGAACGGGTATTAAAGTCCTCCGAGCAGTACTTC.

The genes are TRBV9 and TRBJ1-2, with TRBD1 matching over 7 bases. The CDR3 runs 13 residues. J was trimmed by 2 bases and V by 5 bases; bases with no gene match: 3. Germline CDR1 and CDR2: SGDLS and YYNGEE. The CDR3: CASSTTGNYGYTF. CDR3 bases: TGTGCCAGCAGTACGACAGGGAACTATGGCTACACCTTC.